This TCR beta chain was found in a study of T cell responses to AZD1222 COVID-19 vaccine. Study overall: Researchers grouped second doses given at about 4 or about 12 weeks into one pool.

Comments on this clone: No antigen is known for it.

Assay used: immunoSEQ multiplex PCR; TCRdb lists only in-frame clones, some missing. The sample has roughly 86,000 clones; approximately 92% are singletons. V was clipped by 2 bases and J by 4 bases; unmatched bases: 1. This CDR3 comprises 14 residues. Germline V lookup: CDR1 MGHDK, CDR2 SYGVNS. Findings and limits, study-wide: Close to half of all spike-specific TCRs reportedly target regions of the variants that are unmutated.

The J gene is TRBJ1-2, the V gene TRBV25-1; 10 bases map to TRBD1. Sequences were derived from peripheral blood, sampled on day 0 of AZD1222 vaccination. The sequence was collected from an adult in good health. CDR3: CASSEGTGVYGYTF. In DNA, the CDR3 is TGTGCCAGCAGTGAAGGGACAGGGGTCTATGGCTACACCTTC.